The sequence of this T cell receptor beta chain was determined in a study of blood T cell repertoires in COVID-19. In the study overall: Acute-phase and convalescent COVID-19 samples originated in the United States, Italy and Spain. Sources were T cells, B-cell-depleted T cells, or PBMCs; the material itself was cDNA or gDNA.

How the authors handled the data: How many nucleated cells were present was estimated from reference gene primer amplification. Clones were read by immunoSEQ multiplex PCR, and TCRdb kept only the in-frame ones, dropping some. Clone size and the V and J calls come from that table; the DNA yielded D and trimming. This sample yields 120,000 or so clones, of which over 80% are seen a single time; 25% to 35% belongs to the top ten. Germline V gene lookup returns CDR1 SQVTM and CDR2 ANQGSEA. The CDR3 runs to 13 residues. The V end was cut by 1 base, the J end by 1 base, with 7 bases between. The chain employs TRBV29-1 and TRBJ1-1; TRBD1 is a possible D gene (6 bases). The sequenced sample consisted of peripheral blood. The sequence was obtained from an older woman with acute or convalescent COVID-19. The CDR3 DNA reads TGCAGCGTTGAAGCGGGACAGAACACTGAAGCTTTCTTT. It yields the protein CSVEAGQNTEAFF.